This T cell receptor (beta chain) was identified in a study of blood T cell repertoires in COVID-19. In the original processing: How many nucleated cells were present was estimated from reference gene primer amplification. The protocol was immunoSEQ multiplex PCR, while the TCRdb copy is restricted to in-frame clones and leaves out a portion. The V and J calls and clone size are taken from that table; D and trimming were inferred from the DNA. Of about 190,000 clones in the sample, 60% to 80% were seen once. There are 13 residues in the CDR3. Trimming stripped 3 bases from V and 9 bases from J, with 12 bases between. Germline assignment: CDR1 SGHVS and CDR2 FQNEAQ.

The sample comprised peripheral blood. This TCR was recovered from a man between 60 and 75 years old with active or convalescent COVID-19. V is TRBV7-8 and J is TRBJ2-4; TRBD2 is a possible D gene (5 bases). The CDR3, as DNA: TGTGCCAGCAGCTTGGCCAGCGAGGGCATTCAGTACTTC. It is translated as CASSLASEGIQYF. Full variable domain (rest looked up from reference TRBV7-8 and TRBJ2-4): GAGVSQSPRYKVAKRGQDVALRCDPISGHVSLFWYQQALGQGPEFLTYFQNEAQLDKSGLPSDRFFAERPEGSVSTLKIQRTQQEDSAVYLCASSLASEGIQYFGAGTRLSVL.